What follows are 24 T cell receptor beta chains derived from one specimen sequenced in a study of T cells after yellow fever vaccination (dated by TCRdb to 2018 to 2020). The library was made by 5' RACE. TCRdb names Illumina HiSeq 2500 as the instrument used. The public reads were run again by TCRdb, first through fastp at Q25 and then through MiXCR, and only productive beta chains were kept. Duplicate CDR3 protein sequences are folded into a single record with the most common DNA and genes. The sample records hundreds of thousands of distinct CDR3 sequences, roughly 10% of which are singletons. The top ten constitute roughly 18% of the sample. The treatment or condition label of this sample denotes: live attenuated yellow fever vaccine strain. The input for sequencing was PBMCs, taken on the day of the first yellow fever vaccination. These receptors all come from a man between 18 and 29 years old who received the YFV17D yellow fever vaccine.

V usage is TRBV2 and J usage is TRBJ1-5, with a tentative D call TRBD1 (5 bases). The CDR3 consists of 14 residues. With 4 bases removed from V and 7 bases from J, the gap between germline ends came to 14 bases. Germline assignment: CDR1 SNHLY and CDR2 FYNNEI. In DNA, the CDR3 is TGTGCCAGCAGTGGAGGGACCGGAGTGCAGCCCCAGCATTTT. It is translated as CASSGGTGVQPQHF.

This clonotype was found many times. V is TRBV7-2 and J is TRBJ1-1; 9 bases match TRBD1. Germline assignment: CDR1 SGHTA and CDR2 FQGNSA. With V trimmed by 3 bases and J by 10 bases, 6 bases remained unmatched. The CDR3 length is 13 residues. The CDR3 sequence is CASSFVTGGSAFF. The CDR3 DNA is TGTGCCAGCAGCTTCGTGACAGGGGGTTCAGCTTTCTTT.

The CDR3 loop is CASYETSSFTGEQFF. The CDR3 region has the DNA TGCGCCAGCTACGAGACTAGCAGTTTTACCGGTGAGCAGTTCTTC. The genes are TRBV5-1 and TRBJ2-1, with TRBD2 matching over 7 bases. Germline V gene sequence: CDR1 SGHRS, CDR2 YFSETQ. V was pared by 7 bases and J by 9 bases, with 16 bases of the junction left unmatched. This CDR3 region has 15 residues.

This clonotype was counted between two and nine times. The rearrangement uses TRBV5-4 and TRBJ2-1, with D unresolved. This CDR3 contains 12 residues. V was clipped by 6 bases and J by 8 bases, with 12 bases between them. In germline, CDR1 is SGHNT, CDR2 YYREEE (reference sequence). The CDR3 reads CASTSLEDEQFF. CDR3 bases: TGTGCCAGCACCTCTCTTGAGGATGAGCAGTTCTTC.

This clonotype was found many times. This chain connects TRBV9 to TRBJ2-3, with D possibly being TRBD2 (6 bases). Trimming left V 5 bases short and J 0 bases short, with 16 bases between. Germline assignment: CDR1 SGDLS and CDR2 YYNGEE. The CDR3 runs to 16 residues. As DNA, the CDR3 is TGTGCCAGCAGTTACCGGGACTTCCCTAGCACAGATACGCAGTATTTT. Its translation: CASSYRDFPSTDTQYF.

This rearrangement joins TRBV7-9 to TRBJ2-5, with D hard to call. Germline CDR1 and CDR2: SEHNR and FQNEAQ (reference sequence). CDR3 length equals 15 residues. The V gene lost 5 bases and the J gene lost 5 bases, with 18 bases spanning the gap. CDR3 protein: CASSLPGSPRETQYF. The CDR3 DNA reads as TGTGCCAGCAGCCTGCCGGGCTCACCAAGGGAGACCCAGTACTTC.

This clonotype turned up a few times. The genes are TRBV6-5 and TRBJ1-1; TRBD1 aligns across 9 bases. Germline V gene data show CDR1 as MNHEY and CDR2 as SVGAGI. The length of the CDR3 is 16 residues. V lost 4 bases, J lost 0 bases, and 6 bases stayed unmatched. The DNA of the CDR3 is TGTGCCAGCAGTTCCTGGACAGGGGCCATGAACACTGAAGCTTTCTTT. Translating it yields CASSSWTGAMNTEAFF.

As for this clonotype: Given a much more abundant clone one base away, this may be a read error. The genes are TRBV23-1 and TRBJ2-5; 8 nucleotides line up with TRBD2. TRBV23-1 is recorded as an ORF, its role being uncertain. The CDR3 length is 15 residues. The CDR3 protein is CTRKRGPSLQETQYF. The CDR3 coding sequence is TGCACCAGAAAGCGGGGGCCCAGCCTACAAGAGACCCAGTACTTC.

This clonotype came up many times. The rearrangement joins TRBV7-2 to TRBJ2-2; 8 bases are shared with TRBD1. V gave up 5 bases and J gave up 4 bases; unmatched junction bases: 9. The germline V gene has CDR1 SGHTA and CDR2 FQGNSA. This CDR3 has 16 residues. CDR3 protein: CASSTRGQAGTGELFF. CDR3 in DNA: TGTGCCAGCAGCACCAGGGGGCAGGCGGGCACCGGGGAGCTGTTTTTT. Variable domain in full (rest from reference TRBV7-2 and TRBJ2-2): GAGVSQSPSNKVTEKGKDVELRCDPISGHTALYWYRQSLGQGLEFLIYFQGNSAPDKSGLPSDRFSAERTGGSVSTLTIQRTQQEDSAVYLCASSTRGQAGTGELFFGEGSRLTVL.

This clonotype has more than one count but fewer than ten. This chain connects TRBV7-6 to TRBJ1-6, with TRBD1 matching 9 bases. The CDR3 extends over 15 amino acids. Germline values: CDR1 SGHVS, CDR2 FNYEAQ. J gave up 15 bases and V 10 bases, and 19 bases lay outside the gene matches. The chain's CDR3 is CATTPSTGGGTILHF. The CDR3 DNA follows: TGTGCCACAACACCCTCGACAGGGGGTGGGACAATCCTCCACTTT.

This clonotype was counted at least ten times. The chain has TRBV6-5 and TRBJ2-7, with a tentative D call TRBD1 (6 bases). With 0 bases removed from V and 1 base from J, the gap between germline ends came to 13 bases. This CDR3 comprises 16 residues. Germline values: CDR1 MNHEY, CDR2 SVGAGI. The CDR3 is CASSYSAARGSYEQYV. The CDR3 DNA sequence: TGTGCCAGCAGTTACTCCGCCGCCAGGGGATCCTACGAGCAGTACGTC.

This chain joins TRBV7-2 and TRBJ2-2; D tentatively reads TRBD1 or TRBD2 (6 bases each). The ends were cut back, 5 bases at V and 5 bases at J, with 9 bases in the middle. The CDR3 sequence is 13 residues long. CDR1 is SGHTA and CDR2 is FQGNSA in the germline V gene. This chain's CDR3 is CASSAGTTGELFF. In DNA form, the CDR3 reads TGTGCCAGCAGCGCGGGGACAACCGGGGAGCTGTTTTTT. Full variable domain (missing parts from reference TRBV7-2 and TRBJ2-2): GAGVSQSPSNKVTEKGKDVELRCDPISGHTALYWYRQSLGQGLEFLIYFQGNSAPDKSGLPSDRFSAERTGGSVSTLTIQRTQQEDSAVYLCASSAGTTGELFFGEGSRLTVL.

The sample holds many counts of this clonotype. This chain uses TRBV24-1 with TRBJ2-5, with D perhaps TRBD1 or TRBD2 (5 bases each). The germline CDR1 and CDR2 sequences are KGHDR and SFDVKD. V was pared by 4 bases and J by 0 bases, with 26 bases between. The CDR3 sequence is 20 residues long. The DNA of the CDR3 is TGTGCCACCAGTGACAGGAATATGGACGCCCGAGGGGAGAACCAAGAGACCCAGTACTTC. Its translation: CATSDRNMDARGENQETQYF.

This clonotype has only a few counts. CDR3 region: CASSLRWGEKLFF. The DNA of the CDR3 is TGTGCCAGCAGTTTAAGATGGGGGGAAAAACTGTTTTTT. This chain joins TRBV27 and TRBJ1-4; perhaps TRBD1 as D (5 bases). The CDR3 is made up of 13 amino acids. The V end was cut by 2 bases, the J end by 8 bases, with 9 bases between. Germline values: CDR1 MNHEY, CDR2 SMNVEV (reference sequence).

V is TRBV5-1 and J is TRBJ2-1; 12 bases line up with TRBD2. V shed 3 bases, J shed 5 bases, and the junction held 6 bases outside the gene matches. The germline gives CDR1 SGHRS, CDR2 YFSETQ. The CDR3 spans 16 residues. CDR3 nucleotides: TGCGCCAGCAGCTCGAGCACTAGCGGGGGGAACAATGAGCAGTTCTTC. Translated: CASSSSTSGGNNEQFF.

This clonotype appeared many times. The chain is built from TRBV12-3 or TRBV12-4 and TRBJ2-5; D is uncertain. The CDR3 totals 14 residues. Trimming took 6 bases from V and 7 from J, leaving 18 bases between them. The CDR3 DNA reads TGTGCCAGCAGAACGGTCGGCGCCTTCAGGACCCAGTACTTC. Translating it yields CASRTVGAFRTQYF.

V and J are TRBV19 and TRBJ1-1, with no clear D. Germline CDR1 LNHDA, CDR2 SQIVND (reference sequence). The ends were cut back, 6 bases at V and 4 bases at J, with 18 bases in the middle. The CDR3 runs to 15 residues. This CDR3 is CASSSLTAGFTEAFF. The CDR3 DNA reads as TGTGCCAGTAGCTCGCTCACCGCGGGGTTCACTGAAGCTTTCTTT.

This clonotype was recorded many times. This chain uses TRBV6-1 with TRBJ2-7; D gene uncertain. Trimming removed 2 bases at V and 0 bases at J, with 8 bases between. The germline V gene encodes CDR1 MNHNS and CDR2 SASEGT. The CDR3 contains 14 residues. The CDR3 is CASSEPGSSYEQYF. The CDR3 region has the DNA TGTGCCAGCAGTGAACCCGGGTCCTCCTACGAGCAGTACTTC.

The CDR3 is CASNLTPLAGGADTQYF. The CDR3 DNA sequence: TGCGCCAGCAACCTCACTCCACTAGCGGGGGGTGCGGATACGCAGTATTTT. The chain carries TRBV5-1 and TRBJ2-3; 12 nucleotides agree with TRBD2. With V trimmed by 6 bases and J by 6 bases, 14 bases remained unmatched. CDR1 SGHRS and CDR2 YFSETQ come from the germline V gene. This CDR3 has 17 residues.

The rearrangement joins TRBV7-8 to TRBJ2-2, with D possibly being TRBD2 (6 bases). CDR3 size: 15 residues. Germline assignment: CDR1 SGHVS and CDR2 FQNEAQ. Trimming cost V 0 bases and J 5 bases, with 10 bases left between them. The CDR3 nucleotides read TGTGCCAGCAGCTTAGCGAGGACTACTACCGGGGAGCTGTTTTTT. Translated: CASSLARTTTGELFF.

The chain carries TRBV20-1 and TRBJ2-3, with D perhaps assigned TRBD1 or TRBD2 (5 bases each). CDR3 size: 15 residues. Trimming removed 1 base at V and 2 bases at J, with 13 bases between. Germline V gene data show CDR1 as DFQATT and CDR2 as SNEGSKA (reference sequence). The DNA for the CDR3 is TGCAGTGCTAGAGCCCCCCAGGGAGTCACAGATACGCAGTATTTT. Residues: CSARAPQGVTDTQYF.

CDR3 sequence (DNA): TGTGCCACCAGTGATCCCTTTCTAGCGGGGGCCTACAATGAGCAGTTCTTC. Its translation is CATSDPFLAGAYNEQFF. The V and J genes are TRBV24-1 and TRBJ2-1, with 10 bases aligning to TRBD2. The trim removed 3 bases at V and 2 bases at J, leaving 6 bases unmatched. CDR3 length: 17 residues. The germline V gene has CDR1 KGHDR and CDR2 SFDVKD.

The chain has TRBV4-2 and TRBJ2-3; 9 nucleotides match TRBD2. Germline CDR1 reads LGHNA; CDR2 reads YNFKEQ. Trimming cost V 1 base and J 8 bases; bases outside gene matches: 1. The CDR3 has 13 amino acids. DNA of the CDR3: TGTGCCAGCAGCCAAGGCGGGGGGGGTACGCAGTATTTT. It is translated as CASSQGGGGTQYF.

This clonotype was seen a handful of times. The chain couples TRBV29-1 to TRBJ1-1; D gene uncertain. There are 18 residues in the CDR3. Trimming left V 0 bases short and J 6 bases short, with 26 bases between. Per germline, CDR1 SQVTM and CDR2 ANQGSEA. The CDR3 bases are TGCAGCGTTGAAGATCTTCACATAGTGGACCCGGAGGTCGCTGAAGCTTTCTTT. It is translated as CSVEDLHIVDPEVAEAFF.